Listed here are 27 T cell receptor beta chains from one sample, sequenced in a study of blood T cell repertoires in COVID-19. The table came from immunoSEQ multiplex PCR; TCRdb's copy has only in-frame clones and leaves some out. This table holds about 330,000 clones, around 87% found once. Sequenced material: PBMCs or T cells enriched from blood (not recorded which). The origin of the receptors is a woman aged 25-40 years who had recovered from COVID-19.

This sequence joins TRBV12-2 and TRBJ2-5; the table's TRBD2 call for D was not verified on the DNA. TRBV12-2 corresponds to a pseudogene. This CDR3 spans 18 amino acids. This chain's CDR3 is CASRPSLAGAYTQETQYF. The CDR3 nucleotides read TGTGCAAGTCGCCCCTCCCTAGCGGGGGCCTACACGCAAGAGACCCAGTACTTC.

The chain links TRBV19 to TRBJ1-4; D might be TRBD1 (6 bases). CDR1 and CDR2 from the germline V gene are LNHDA and SQIVND (reference sequence). Between the trimmed V and J ends, which lost 6 bases and 7 bases, there was a span of 15 bases. This CDR3 is 14 amino acids long. CDR3 sequence (DNA): TGTGCCAGTAGCGACCAGGGGAAGGGTGAAAAACTGTTTTTT. This gives the protein CASSDQGKGEKLFF.

The table lists this clone with a count of one. The chain carries TRBV4-2 and TRBJ1-6; D not resolved. The CDR3 spans 16 residues. Germline V gives CDR1 LGHNA, CDR2 YNFKEQ. V lost 1 base, J lost 3 bases, and 10 bases lay in between. CDR3 residues: CASSQGYGGYNSPLHF. Written as DNA, the CDR3 is TGTGCCAGCAGCCAAGGGTATGGCGGCTATAATTCACCCCTCCACTTT.

The chain has TRBV4-2 and TRBJ1-6; D possibly corresponds to TRBD1 (5 bases). CDR3 length equals 18 residues. Trimming took off 1 base at V and 0 bases at J, with 13 bases between the two ends. Germline V gene lookup returns CDR1 LGHNA and CDR2 YNFKEQ. This CDR3 is CASSQARQMSSYNSPLHF. The DNA of the CDR3 is TGTGCCAGCAGCCAAGCAAGACAGATGAGCTCCTATAATTCACCCCTCCACTTT.

This clone has a single count. The chain has TRBV6-5 and TRBJ1-2; 8 positions agree with TRBD1. The CDR3 is 14 residues long. The ends lost 6 bases at V and 2 bases at J; junction bases unmatched: 5. Germline CDR1 and CDR2: MNHEY and SVGAGI. CDR3 protein: CASRTRQGNYGYTF. The CDR3 nucleotides read TGTGCCAGCAGGACCAGACAGGGGAACTATGGCTACACCTTC.

This chain joins TRBV5-4 and TRBJ2-5, with TRBD1 identical over 10 bases. Trimming cost V 7 bases and J 1 base; bases outside gene matches: 4. Germline CDR1 and CDR2: SGHNT and YYREEE (reference sequence). There are 14 residues in the CDR3. The CDR3, as DNA: TGTGCCAGCCGGGACAGGGGTTTCCAAGAGACCCAGTACTTC. It yields the protein CASRDRGFQETQYF.

The rearrangement links TRBV19 to TRBJ1-3; 7 bases agree with TRBD1. CDR1 is LNHDA, CDR2 SQIVND, per germline (reference sequence). This CDR3 comprises 18 residues. With 6 bases clipped from V and 11 bases from J, the junction kept 25 bases outside the gene matches. In DNA form, the CDR3 reads TGTGCCAGTAGCGACGACCTCCGTTCCGGGACAGCCGCAGTCGCCATATATTTT. It specifies CASSDDLRSGTAAVAIYF.

This clone came up once. As DNA, the CDR3 is TGTGCCAGCAGCCAAGATTGGGGGGTCGGCTACACCTTC. Translation gives CASSQDWGVGYTF. This chain joins TRBV3-1 (or the pseudogene TRBV3-2) and TRBJ1-2; a possible D gene is TRBD1 (5 bases). The CDR3 totals 13 residues. Trimming removed 0 bases from V and 8 bases from J, with 10 bases in between. Looked up from germline, CDR1 is LGHDT and CDR2 is YNNKEL (reference sequence).

The rearrangement uses TRBV6-5 and TRBJ2-5, with a tentative D call TRBD1 (6 bases). V lost 4 bases, J lost 1 base, and 13 bases lay in between. CDR3 length equals 15 residues. Germline lookup yields CDR1 MNHEY and CDR2 SVGAGI. CDR3 loop: CASSFEDSLQETQYF. CDR3 coding DNA: TGTGCCAGCAGTTTCGAGGACAGCCTCCAAGAGACCCAGTACTTC.

The chain carries TRBV30 and TRBJ1-2; D remains ambiguous. V was cut by 1 base and J by 4 bases, with 4 bases left in between. This CDR3 spans 11 amino acids. Germline V CDR1 and CDR2: GTSNPN, SVGIG (reference sequence). The CDR3 DNA reads as TGTGCCTGGAGTGACTTCTATGGCTACACCTTC. It translates to CAWSDFYGYTF.

J is TRBJ1-5 and V is TRBV7-2, with D perhaps matching TRBD1 (5 bases). The CDR3 contains 13 residues. Trimming left V 3 bases short and J 9 bases short, with 12 bases between. Germline-derived CDR1 and CDR2 are SGHTA and FQGNSA. The CDR3 nucleotides are TGTGCCAGCAGCTTTGTAGGGGTTGGGCCCCAGCATTTT. Amino acids: CASSFVGVGPQHF.

The genes are TRBV19 and TRBJ1-2, with TRBD1 matching 10 bases. This CDR3 contains 15 residues. CDR1 and CDR2 from the germline V gene are LNHDA and SQIVND (reference sequence). V lost 4 bases, J lost 4 bases, and 6 bases stayed unmatched. CDR3 DNA sequence: TGTGCCAGTAGTAGTCCGGGACAGGGGATCTATGGCTACACCTTC. It is translated as CASSSPGQGIYGYTF.

This clone has more than one count but fewer than ten. The chain employs TRBV28 and TRBJ1-2; D not certain. Trimming took 5 bases from V and 3 from J, leaving 10 bases between them. CDR1 and CDR2 from the germline V gene are MDHEN and SYDVKM. The CDR3 extends over 13 amino acids. CDR3 in amino acids: CASSPTVDYGYTF. In DNA, the CDR3 is TGTGCCAGCAGTCCCACAGTAGACTATGGCTACACCTTC.

The chain has TRBV25-1 and TRBJ1-4; a possible D gene is TRBD1 (5 bases). The V gene's germline CDR1 is MGHDK and CDR2 SYGVNS. Trimming left V 0 bases short and J 10 bases short, with 9 bases between. The CDR3 spans 13 residues. DNA of the CDR3: TGTGCCAGCAGTGAATATGGGGGGGGAAAACTGTTTTTT. Translated, it gives CASSEYGGGKLFF. Filled out from reference TRBV25-1 and TRBJ1-4, the complete variable domain reads EADIYQTPRYLVIGTGKKITLECSQTMGHDKMYWYQQDPGMELHLIHYSYGVNSTEKGDLSSESTVSRIRTEHFPLTLESARPSHTSQYLCASSEYGGGKLFFGSGTQLSVL.

V and J are TRBV29-1 and TRBJ2-3; tentative D call: TRBD2 (5 bases). Trimming stripped 6 bases from V and 2 bases from J, with 9 bases between. The CDR3 spans 12 residues. The V gene's germline CDR1 is SQVTM and CDR2 ANQGSEA. CDR3 residues: CSVPDFTDTQYF. The CDR3 bases are TGCAGCGTACCGGACTTCACAGATACGCAGTATTTT.

This clone was picked up a small number of times. The rearrangement links TRBV4-1 to TRBJ1-4; maybe TRBD1 (5 bases). Germline CDR1 and CDR2: MGHRA and YSYEKL. Between the trimmed V and J ends, which lost 3 bases and 8 bases, there was a span of 10 bases. The CDR3 spans 13 residues. CDR3 loop: CASSHQGSEKLFF. DNA for the CDR3: TGCGCCAGCAGCCACCAGGGTAGCGAAAAACTGTTTTTT.

The chain combines TRBV19 with TRBJ1-5, with D possibly being TRBD1 (5 bases). There are 14 residues in the CDR3. Trimming took off 6 bases at V and 2 bases at J, with 11 bases between the two ends. Germline CDR1 LNHDA, CDR2 SQIVND (reference sequence). DNA of the CDR3: TGTGCCAGTAGCATCAGGGTCGGCAATCAGCCCCAGCATTTT. The encoded protein is CASSIRVGNQPQHF.

This chain joins TRBV6-5 and TRBJ2-2; 9 positions match TRBD1. This CDR3 spans 14 amino acids. J was trimmed by 6 bases and V by 8 bases; bases with no gene match: 7. Germline CDR1 and CDR2: MNHEY and SVGAGI. CDR3 coding DNA: TGTGCCAGCGGAAAGGGACAGGGACCCGGGGAGCTGTTTTTT. This sequence encodes CASGKGQGPGELFF.

The rearrangement links TRBV2 to TRBJ2-1, with D possibly TRBD2 on 5 matching bases. The germline V and J ends were trimmed by 8 bases and 4 bases, with 12 bases remaining between them. The CDR3 has 13 residues. Germline V gene sequence: CDR1 SNHLY, CDR2 FYNNEI. This chain's CDR3 is CASEGLGYNEQFF. CDR3 DNA: TGTGCCAGCGAGGGTCTGGGATACAATGAGCAGTTCTTC.

This clone was recorded only once. The rearrangement links TRBV7-9 to TRBJ2-7, with 7 positions matching TRBD2. Germline V gene lookup returns CDR1 SEHNR and CDR2 FQNEAQ (reference sequence). Trimming cost V 1 base and J 5 bases; bases outside gene matches: 11. This CDR3 has 16 amino acids. The CDR3 loop reads CASSLGLGRGSDEQYF. The CDR3 DNA reads as TGTGCCAGCAGCTTAGGTTTGGGGAGGGGTTCGGACGAGCAGTACTTC.

This rearrangement joins TRBV6-5 to TRBJ1-6; tentative D call: TRBD1 (5 bases). The V gene's germline CDR1 is MNHEY and CDR2 SVGAGI. Trimming pared 7 bases from V and 7 bases from J, leaving 17 bases between. CDR3 size: 15 residues. The CDR3 protein is CASTGAEGWNSPLHF. The CDR3, as DNA: TGTGCCAGCACTGGGGCCGAAGGATGGAATTCACCCCTCCACTTT.

V usage is TRBV5-6 and J usage is TRBJ2-7; TRBD1 aligns across 7 bases. Trimming removed 0 bases from V and 5 bases from J; junction bases left unmatched: 11. This CDR3 comprises 16 residues. CDR1 and CDR2 (germline): SGHDT, YYEEEE. CDR3 sequence (DNA): TGTGCCAGCAGCTTGGCCCCAGACAGGGAAAGGGACGAGCAGTACTTC. Amino acids: CASSLAPDRERDEQYF.

The chain uses TRBV5-4 and TRBJ2-3, with TRBD1 as a possible D gene (6 bases). Trimming removed 0 bases from V and 3 bases from J, with 11 bases in between. Germline V gene sequence: CDR1 SGHNT, CDR2 YYREEE (reference sequence). The CDR3 runs 15 residues. CDR3 loop: CASSLEQGSTDTQYF. The CDR3 DNA reads TGTGCCAGCAGCTTGGAGCAGGGGAGTACAGATACGCAGTATTTT.

The chain couples TRBV7-9 to TRBJ2-1; D possibly corresponds to TRBD1 (6 bases). V gave up 5 bases and J gave up 6 bases, with 14 bases separating them. This CDR3 has 14 residues. CDR1 and CDR2 (germline): SEHNR, FQNEAQ (reference sequence). CDR3 nucleotides: TGTGCCAGCAGCGCGACACAGGGTATCAATGAGCAGTTCTTC. Translation: CASSATQGINEQFF. Drawing the rest from reference TRBV7-9 and TRBJ2-1, the complete variable domain is DTGVSQNPRHKITKRGQNVTFRCDPISEHNRLYWYRQTLGQGPEFLTYFQNEAQLEKSRLLSDRFSAERPKGSFSTLEIQRTEQGDSAMYLCASSATQGINEQFFGPGTRLTVL.

V and J are TRBV7-2 and TRBJ2-7, with 9 nucleotides matching TRBD2. The CDR3 consists of 16 residues. From germline, CDR1 is SGHTA and CDR2 FQGNSA. V was pared by 1 base and J by 2 bases, with 6 bases of the junction left unmatched. The CDR3 reads CASSLVTSGFPYEQYF. As DNA, the CDR3 is TGTGCCAGCAGCTTAGTTACTAGCGGGTTCCCCTACGAGCAGTACTTC.

CDR3 region: CASSQFAGEAVELFF. CDR3 DNA sequence: TGTGCCAGCAGCCAATTTGCCGGGGAGGCGGTAGAACTGTTTTTT. The chain recombines TRBV14 with TRBJ1-4; D call uncertain. Germline loops: CDR1 SGHDN, CDR2 FVKESK. The CDR3 loop spans 15 amino acids. V lost 2 bases and J 12 bases, leaving 19 bases between the germline ends. Full variable domain (missing parts from reference TRBV14 and TRBJ1-4): EAGVTQFPSHSVIEKGQTVTLRCDPISGHDNLYWYRRVMGKEIKFLLHFVKESKQDESGMPNNRFLAERTGGTYSTLKVQPAELEDSGVYFCASSQFAGEAVELFFGSGTQLSVL.

The gene calls are TRBV7-2 and TRBJ1-1; 7 bases are a match to TRBD1. The CDR3 is 16 amino acids. CDR1 is SGHTA, CDR2 FQGNSA, per germline. The V and J ends lost 2 bases and 0 bases, in that order; junction bases with no gene match: 6. CDR3 amino acids: CASSLRRTGVNTEAFF. CDR3 coding DNA: TGTGCCAGCAGCTTAAGGAGAACAGGGGTGAACACTGAAGCTTTCTTT.